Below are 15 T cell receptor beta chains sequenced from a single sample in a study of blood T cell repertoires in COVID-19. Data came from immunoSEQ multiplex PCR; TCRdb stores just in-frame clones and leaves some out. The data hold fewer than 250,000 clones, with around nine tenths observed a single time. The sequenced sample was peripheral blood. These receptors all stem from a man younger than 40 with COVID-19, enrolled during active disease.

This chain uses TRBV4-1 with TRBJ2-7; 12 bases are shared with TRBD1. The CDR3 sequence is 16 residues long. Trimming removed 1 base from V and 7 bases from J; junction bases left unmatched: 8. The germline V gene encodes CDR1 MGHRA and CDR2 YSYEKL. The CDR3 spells CASSQGWGTGGVEQYF. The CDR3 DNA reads TGCGCCAGCAGCCAAGGATGGGGGACAGGGGGCGTGGAGCAGTACTTC.

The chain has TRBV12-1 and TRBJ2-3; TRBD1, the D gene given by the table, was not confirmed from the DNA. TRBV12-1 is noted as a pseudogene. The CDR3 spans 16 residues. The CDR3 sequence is CASSAKTGSSTDTQYF. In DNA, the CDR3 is TGTGCCAGCAGCGCCAAGACAGGGTCCAGCACAGATACGCAGTATTTT.

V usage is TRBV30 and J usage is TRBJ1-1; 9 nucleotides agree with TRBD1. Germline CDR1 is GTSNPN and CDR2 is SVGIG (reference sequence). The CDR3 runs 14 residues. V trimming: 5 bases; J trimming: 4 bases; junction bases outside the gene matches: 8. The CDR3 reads CAWAYRGRSTEAFF. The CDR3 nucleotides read TGTGCCTGGGCTTACAGGGGGCGCAGCACTGAAGCTTTCTTT.

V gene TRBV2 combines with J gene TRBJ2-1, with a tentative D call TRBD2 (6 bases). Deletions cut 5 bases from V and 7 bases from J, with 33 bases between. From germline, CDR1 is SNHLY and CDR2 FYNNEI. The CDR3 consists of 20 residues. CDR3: CASSPSRSSRAVSGGNEQFF. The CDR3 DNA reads TGTGCCAGCAGTCCCTCCCGATCCTCCCGAGCAGTATCCGGGGGTAATGAGCAGTTCTTC. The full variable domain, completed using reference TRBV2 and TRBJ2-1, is EPEVTQTPSHQVTQMGQEVILRCVPISNHLYFYWYRQILGQKVEFLVSFYNNEISEKSEIFDDQFSVERPDGSNFTLKIRSTKLEDSAMYFCASSPSRSSRAVSGGNEQFFGPGTRLTVL.

The CDR3 loop is CACKRNTGELFF. The CDR3 nucleotides are TGTGCCTGCAAGAGGAACACCGGGGAGCTGTTTTTT. The genes are TRBV6-5 and TRBJ2-2; no reliable D call. Germline V gives CDR1 MNHEY, CDR2 SVGAGI. The V end was cut by 11 bases, the J end by 1 base, with 8 bases between. CDR3 length: 12 amino acids.

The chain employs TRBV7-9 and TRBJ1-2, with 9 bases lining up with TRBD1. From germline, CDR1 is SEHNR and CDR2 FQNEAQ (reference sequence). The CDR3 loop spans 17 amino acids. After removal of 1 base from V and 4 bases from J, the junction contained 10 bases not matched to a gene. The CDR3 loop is CASSLGGNRGQAYGYTF. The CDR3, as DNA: TGTGCCAGCAGCTTAGGTGGGAACAGGGGGCAGGCCTATGGCTACACCTTC.

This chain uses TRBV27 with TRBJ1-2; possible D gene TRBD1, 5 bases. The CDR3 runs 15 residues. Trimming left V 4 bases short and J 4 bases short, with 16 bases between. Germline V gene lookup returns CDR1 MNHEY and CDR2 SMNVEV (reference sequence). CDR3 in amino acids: CASSWTGGVGYGYTF. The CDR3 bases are TGTGCCAGCAGTTGGACCGGGGGGGTAGGCTATGGCTACACCTTC.

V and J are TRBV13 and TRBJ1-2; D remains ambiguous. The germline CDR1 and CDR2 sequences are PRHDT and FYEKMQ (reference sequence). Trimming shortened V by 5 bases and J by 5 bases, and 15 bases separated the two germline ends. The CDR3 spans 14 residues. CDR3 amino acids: CASSPPEGPYGYTF. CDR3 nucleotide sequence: TGTGCCAGCAGCCCGCCGGAGGGTCCTTATGGCTACACCTTC.

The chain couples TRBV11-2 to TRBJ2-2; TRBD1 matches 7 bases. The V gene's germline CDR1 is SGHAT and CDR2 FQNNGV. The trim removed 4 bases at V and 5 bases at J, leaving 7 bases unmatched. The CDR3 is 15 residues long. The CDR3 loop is CASSSVRQGTGELFF. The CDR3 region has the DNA TGTGCCAGCAGCTCAGTAAGACAGGGTACCGGGGAGCTGTTTTTT.

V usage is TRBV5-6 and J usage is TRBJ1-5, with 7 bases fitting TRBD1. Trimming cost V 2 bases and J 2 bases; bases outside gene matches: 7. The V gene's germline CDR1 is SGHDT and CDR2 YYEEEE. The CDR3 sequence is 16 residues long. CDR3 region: CASSFWVGTGNQPQHF. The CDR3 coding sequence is TGTGCCAGCAGCTTCTGGGTTGGGACAGGCAATCAGCCCCAGCATTTT. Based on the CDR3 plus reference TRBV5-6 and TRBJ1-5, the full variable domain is DAGVTQSPTHLIKTRGQQVTLRCSPKSGHDTVSWYQQALGQGPQFIFQYYEEEERQRGNFPDRFSGHQFPNYSSELNVNALLLGDSALYLCASSFWVGTGNQPQHFGDGTRLSIL.

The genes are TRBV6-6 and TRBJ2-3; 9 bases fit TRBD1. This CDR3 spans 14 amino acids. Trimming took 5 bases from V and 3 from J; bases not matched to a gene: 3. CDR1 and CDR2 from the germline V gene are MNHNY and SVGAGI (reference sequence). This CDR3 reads CASSLGTGTDTQYF. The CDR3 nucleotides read TGTGCCAGCAGTCTCGGGACAGGGACAGATACGCAGTATTTT.

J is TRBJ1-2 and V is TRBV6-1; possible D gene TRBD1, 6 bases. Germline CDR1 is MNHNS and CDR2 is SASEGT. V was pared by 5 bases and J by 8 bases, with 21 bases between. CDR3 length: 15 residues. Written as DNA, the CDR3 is TGTGCCAGCAGTCCCCGGGACAAAAAGCTAGAGGGCTACACCTTC. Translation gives CASSPRDKKLEGYTF.

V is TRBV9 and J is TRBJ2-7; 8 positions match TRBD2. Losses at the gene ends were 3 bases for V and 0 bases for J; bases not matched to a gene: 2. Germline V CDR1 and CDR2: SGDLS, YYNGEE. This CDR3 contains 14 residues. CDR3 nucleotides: TGTGCCAGCAGCGGTCTAGCGGGCTCCTACGAGCAGTACTTC. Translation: CASSGLAGSYEQYF.

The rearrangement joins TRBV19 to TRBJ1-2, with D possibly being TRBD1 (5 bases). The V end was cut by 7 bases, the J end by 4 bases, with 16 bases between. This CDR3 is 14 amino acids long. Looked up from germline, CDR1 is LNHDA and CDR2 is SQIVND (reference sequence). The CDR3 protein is CASNGGRAIYGYTF. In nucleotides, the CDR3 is TGTGCCAGTAATGGTGGCAGGGCGATCTATGGCTACACCTTC.

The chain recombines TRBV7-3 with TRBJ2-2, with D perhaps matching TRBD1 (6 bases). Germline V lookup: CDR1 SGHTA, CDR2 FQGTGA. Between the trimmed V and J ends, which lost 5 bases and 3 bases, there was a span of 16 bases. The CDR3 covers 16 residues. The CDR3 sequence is CASSLTGIRDTGELFF. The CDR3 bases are TGTGCCAGCAGCCTCACAGGGATTAGGGACACCGGGGAGCTGTTTTTT.